The 18 T cell receptor beta chains reported below all come from one sample, sequenced in a study of T cells in Graves' hyperthyroidism and ophthalmopathy. Template material for amplifying TCR beta CDR3 regions consisted of RNA transcripts. RT-PCR in the first round (using the HTBI primer set) targeted the TCR CDR3. TCRdb recomputed calls from the multiplex PCR reads with MiXCR, one row per CDR3 protein. The sample consists of 600,000 to 650,000 distinct CDR3 sequences, 15% to 20% of them appearing once. Sequenced material: blood. All receptors come from a woman aged 25 to 39 with Graves' hyperthyroidism.

The chain carries TRBV9 and TRBJ1-1; D perhaps matches TRBD1 (5 bases). With 4 bases removed from V and 2 bases from J, the gap between germline ends came to 12 bases. The germline V gene has CDR1 SGDLS and CDR2 YYNGEE. The CDR3 is 14 residues long. This CDR3 is CASSPTQVNTEAFF. CDR3 coding DNA: TGTGCCAGCAGCCCAACACAGGTTAACACTGAAGCTTTCTTT. Based on the CDR3 plus reference TRBV9 and TRBJ1-1, the full variable domain is DSGVTQTPKHLITATGQRVTLRCSPRSGDLSVYWYQQSLDQGLQFLIQYYNGEERAKGNILERFSAQQFPDLHSELNLSSLELGDSALYFCASSPTQVNTEAFFGQGTRLTVV.

This clonotype was detected only a few times. The rearrangement joins TRBV10-2 to TRBJ2-2; a possible D gene is TRBD2 (5 bases). CDR3 length equals 15 residues. Germline-derived CDR1 and CDR2 are WSHSY and SAAADI. The germline V and J ends were trimmed by 10 bases and 1 base, with 16 bases remaining between them. The CDR3 nucleotides read TGCGCCACCAGGAGACTAAAAGAGAACACCGGGGAGCTGTTTTTT. Its protein product is CATRRLKENTGELFF.

About this clonotype itself: Just one base apart from a much larger clone, this may be a read error. This rearrangement joins TRBV28 to TRBJ2-7; 7 bases align to TRBD2. The CDR3 runs 13 residues. Germline-derived CDR1 and CDR2 are MDHEN and SYDVKM. The CDR3 here is CASSLSGGGEQYF. CDR3 in DNA: TGTGCCAGCAGCTTATCGGGCGGGGGCGAGCAGTACTTC. Supplemented by reference TRBV28 and TRBJ2-7, the full variable domain reads DVKVTQSSRYLVKRTGEKVFLECVQDMDHENMFWYRQDPGLGLRLIYFSYDVKMKEKGDIPEGYSVSREKKERFSLILESASTNQTSMYLCASSLSGGGEQYFGPGTRLTVT.

The genes are TRBV27 and TRBJ2-7; D possibly matches TRBD1 or TRBD2 (6 bases each). V was cut by 5 bases and J by 1 base, with 18 bases left in between. CDR3 length: 16 residues. Germline CDR1 MNHEY, CDR2 SMNVEV (reference sequence). CDR3 loop: CASSTPATRGSYEQYF. CDR3 nucleotide sequence: TGTGCCAGCAGTACCCCCGCGACTAGGGGGTCCTACGAGCAGTACTTC.

This clonotype has more than one count but fewer than ten. J is TRBJ1-2 and V is TRBV6-5, with unresolved D. Germline CDR1 is MNHEY and CDR2 is SVGAGI. The CDR3 is made up of 15 amino acids. V lost 2 bases to trimming and J lost 0 bases, with 10 bases between them. DNA for the CDR3: TGTGCCAGCAGTTACGAAGGCAGTACTAACTATGGCTACACCTTC. As protein: CASSYEGSTNYGYTF.

In this sample, this clonotype turned up a few times. The chain uses TRBV29-1 and TRBJ2-7; D possibly corresponds to TRBD1 (5 bases). V lost 3 bases and J 2 bases, leaving 8 bases between the germline ends. Germline values: CDR1 SQVTM, CDR2 ANQGSEA. The CDR3 spans 12 residues. The DNA for the CDR3 is TGCAGCGTTGATAAGGGGACCTACGAGCAGTACTTC. Its translation is CSVDKGTYEQYF.

This clonotype has at least ten counts. The V call is TRBV2, the J call TRBJ1-2; possibly TRBD1 for D (6 bases). This CDR3 has 17 residues. V was shortened by 7 bases and J by 3 bases, with 24 bases between the two germline ends. CDR1 SNHLY and CDR2 FYNNEI come from the germline V gene. The CDR3 spells CASTYERGGREDYGYTF. In DNA form, the CDR3 reads TGTGCCAGCACTTATGAGAGGGGGGGGCGCGAGGACTATGGCTACACCTTC.

A few counts support this clonotype. The CDR3 sequence: CAWGPGNTEAFF. The CDR3 region has the DNA TGTGCCTGGGGTCCAGGGAACACTGAAGCTTTCTTT. The chain combines TRBV30 with TRBJ1-1; D ambiguous. The CDR3 length is 12 residues. Germline V lookup: CDR1 GTSNPN, CDR2 SVGIG (reference sequence). Trimming shortened V by 5 bases and J by 1 base, and 8 bases separated the two germline ends.

This clonotype occurred many times. The CDR3 DNA reads TGTGCCAGCAGTGGATCGAGGACAGATACGCAGTATTTT. Residues: CASSGSRTDTQYF. The V and J genes are TRBV7-8 and TRBJ2-3; D is unresolved. V was pared by 6 bases and J by 3 bases, with 10 bases between. The germline V gene has CDR1 SGHVS and CDR2 FQNEAQ. This CDR3 comprises 13 residues.

This clonotype turned up a few times. This sequence joins TRBV30 and TRBJ2-1, with D possibly TRBD2 on 5 matching bases. Deletions cut 0 bases from V and 7 bases from J, with 10 bases between. This CDR3 has 13 residues. Germline V lookup: CDR1 GTSNPN, CDR2 SVGIG (reference sequence). The DNA for the CDR3 is TGTGCCTGGAGTGTACATGGCGGGAATGAGCAGTTCTTC. Translated, it gives CAWSVHGGNEQFF.

This clonotype was counted only a few times. The chain uses TRBV6-1 and TRBJ1-1; D remains ambiguous. Looked up from germline, CDR1 is MNHNS and CDR2 is SASEGT. Between the trimmed V and J ends, which lost 7 bases and 5 bases, there was a span of 17 bases. The CDR3 length is 14 residues. The CDR3 region is CASMAHTVETEAFF. The CDR3 DNA is TGTGCCAGCATGGCTCATACGGTTGAGACTGAAGCTTTCTTT.

This clonotype was seen repeatedly, ten times or more. The chain joins TRBV20-1 to TRBJ2-7; tentatively, D is TRBD2 (5 bases). Trimming pared 0 bases from V and 4 bases from J, leaving 13 bases between. In germline, CDR1 is DFQATT, CDR2 SNEGSKA (reference sequence). This CDR3 spans 14 amino acids. The CDR3 DNA reads TGCAGTGCTAGAGATCTCAGGAGGCGGTACGAGCAGTACTTC. Protein sequence: CSARDLRRRYEQYF.

This clonotype was seen repeatedly, ten times or more. The V gene is TRBV3-1, the J gene TRBJ1-2; D possibly corresponds to TRBD1 (6 bases). This CDR3 is 16 amino acids long. The V gene's germline CDR1 is LGHDT and CDR2 YNNKEL (reference sequence). V was shortened by 4 bases and J by 1 base, with 16 bases between the two germline ends. CDR3 loop: CASSRGQKALNYGYTF. The DNA for the CDR3 is TGTGCCAGCAGCCGCGGACAGAAAGCTCTTAACTATGGCTACACCTTC.

This clonotype was seen ten or more times. V is TRBV28 and J is TRBJ2-7; no clear D. V lost 7 bases to trimming and J lost 5 bases, with 18 bases between them. The CDR3 has 14 residues. Germline V gene data show CDR1 as MDHEN and CDR2 as SYDVKM. DNA of the CDR3: TGTGCCAGCACCCCCGTTCGGGTAGGACACGAGCAGTACTTC. Translation: CASTPVRVGHEQYF.

The chain is built from TRBV28 and TRBJ1-1; weak D call: TRBD1 (5 bases). Germline loops: CDR1 MDHEN, CDR2 SYDVKM. Between the trimmed V and J ends, which lost 6 bases and 0 bases, there was a span of 11 bases. The CDR3 is 14 residues long. The CDR3 loop reads CASRAGHVNTEAFF. In DNA form, the CDR3 reads TGTGCCAGCAGGGCCGGACATGTGAACACTGAAGCTTTCTTT.

There are many counts of this clonotype. This chain uses TRBV2 with TRBJ2-3; D gene unclear. The CDR3 is 11 residues long. Trimming left V 8 bases short and J 6 bases short, with 9 bases between. CDR1 and CDR2 (germline): SNHLY, FYNNEI. The CDR3 DNA reads TGTGCCAGCCAAGCAGTGGATACGCAGTATTTT. This encodes CASQAVDTQYF.

This clonotype has a handful of counts. The chain carries TRBV20-1 and TRBJ2-1; D gene ambiguous. The length of the CDR3 is 16 residues. The V gene's germline CDR1 is DFQATT and CDR2 SNEGSKA (reference sequence). Trimming removed 0 bases from V and 8 bases from J, with 20 bases in between. CDR3 sequence (DNA): TGCAGTGCTAGAGATAACAGCGCACGAGGAAGGGATGAGCAGTTCTTC. It is translated as CSARDNSARGRDEQFF.

Only a few counts were recorded for this clonotype. The chain links TRBV11-3 to TRBJ1-3; D is perhaps TRBD1 (5 bases). Germline CDR1 SGHNT, CDR2 YENEEA. V was shortened by 4 bases and J by 1 base, with 11 bases between the two germline ends. This CDR3 region has 15 residues. The CDR3 DNA reads TGTGCCAGCAGCTCAGACCAGGGTTCTGGAAACACCATATATTTT. Translated, it gives CASSSDQGSGNTIYF.